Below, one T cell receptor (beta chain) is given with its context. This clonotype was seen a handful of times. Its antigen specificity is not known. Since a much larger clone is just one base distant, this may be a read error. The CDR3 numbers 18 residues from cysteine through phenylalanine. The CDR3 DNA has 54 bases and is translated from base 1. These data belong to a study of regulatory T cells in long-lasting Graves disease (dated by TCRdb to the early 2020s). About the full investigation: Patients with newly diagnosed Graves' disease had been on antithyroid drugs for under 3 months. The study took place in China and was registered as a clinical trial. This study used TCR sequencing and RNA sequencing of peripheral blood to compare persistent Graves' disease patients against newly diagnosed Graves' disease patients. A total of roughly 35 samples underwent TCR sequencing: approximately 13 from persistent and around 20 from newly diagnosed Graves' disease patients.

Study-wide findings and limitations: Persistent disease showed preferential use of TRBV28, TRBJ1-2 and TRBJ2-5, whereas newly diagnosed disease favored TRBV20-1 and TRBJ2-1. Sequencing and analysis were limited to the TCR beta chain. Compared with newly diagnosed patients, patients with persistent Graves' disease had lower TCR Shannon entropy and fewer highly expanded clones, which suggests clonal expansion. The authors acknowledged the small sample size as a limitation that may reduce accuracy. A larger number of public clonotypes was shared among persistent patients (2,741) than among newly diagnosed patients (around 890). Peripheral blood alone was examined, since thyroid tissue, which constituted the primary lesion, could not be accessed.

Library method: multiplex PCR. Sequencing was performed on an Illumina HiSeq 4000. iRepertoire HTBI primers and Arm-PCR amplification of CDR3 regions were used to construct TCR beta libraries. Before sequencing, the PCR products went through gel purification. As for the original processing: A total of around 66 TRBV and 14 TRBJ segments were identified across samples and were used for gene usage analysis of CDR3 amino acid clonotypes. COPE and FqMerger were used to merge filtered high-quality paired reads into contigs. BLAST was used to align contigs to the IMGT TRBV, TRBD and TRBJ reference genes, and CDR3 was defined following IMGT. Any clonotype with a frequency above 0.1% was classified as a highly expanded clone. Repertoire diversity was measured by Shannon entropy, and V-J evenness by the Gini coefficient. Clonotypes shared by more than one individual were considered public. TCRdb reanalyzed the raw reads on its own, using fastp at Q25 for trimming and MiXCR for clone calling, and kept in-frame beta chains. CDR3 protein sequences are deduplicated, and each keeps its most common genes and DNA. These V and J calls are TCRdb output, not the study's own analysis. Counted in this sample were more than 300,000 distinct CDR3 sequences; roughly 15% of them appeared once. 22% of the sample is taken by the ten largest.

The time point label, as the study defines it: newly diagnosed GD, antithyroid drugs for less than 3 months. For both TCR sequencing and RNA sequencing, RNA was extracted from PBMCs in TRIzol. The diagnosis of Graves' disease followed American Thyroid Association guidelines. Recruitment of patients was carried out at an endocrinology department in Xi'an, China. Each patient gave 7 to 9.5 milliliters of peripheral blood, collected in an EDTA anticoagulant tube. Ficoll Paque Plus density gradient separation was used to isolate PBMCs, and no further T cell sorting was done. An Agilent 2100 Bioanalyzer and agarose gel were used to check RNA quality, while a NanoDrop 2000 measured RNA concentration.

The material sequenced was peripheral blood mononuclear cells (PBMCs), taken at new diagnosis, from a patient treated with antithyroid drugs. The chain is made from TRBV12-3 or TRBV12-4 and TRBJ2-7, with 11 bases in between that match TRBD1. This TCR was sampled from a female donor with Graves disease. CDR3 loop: CAGSSIRTGGSGWTEQYF. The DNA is TGTGCCGGCAGTTCGATCCGGACAGGGGGCTCGGGTTGGACCGAGCAGTACTTC.